This T cell receptor (beta chain) was sequenced for a study of T cells after posttransplantation cyclophosphamide. This table comes from immunoSEQ multiplex PCR, and its TCRdb copy is limited to in-frame clones, with some not included. The sample holds more than 20,000 clones; around 92% are singletons and the top ten take about 8.2%. Whole-study findings and limits: TRB clonality was highly associated with recipient CMV seropositivity and reactivation.

This CDR3 comprises 15 residues. CDR1 and CDR2 from the germline V gene are MNHNY and SVGAGI (reference sequence). Unmatched junction bases numbered 12, after V lost 8 bases and J lost 6 bases. Sampled 1 year posttransplant, controls received myeloablative marrow transplants, methotrexate and a calcineurin inhibitor. Note on this clone: What it recognizes is unknown.

This sequence joins TRBV6-6 and TRBJ2-2, with TRBD2 matching 7 bases. The TCR comes from a female patient in her fifties who received an allogeneic stem cell transplant from an unrelated donor, was CMV-positive, and had chronic GVHD only. Some T cells could come from the graft donor. This material consisted of PBMCs, taken after an allogeneic stem cell transplant with a calcineurin inhibitor and methotrexate. The DNA of the CDR3 is TGTGCCAGCTCTTGGGGGGGGACGGGGGCCGGGGAGCTGTTTTTT. It translates to CASSWGGTGAGELFF.